This is a list of T cell receptor beta chains from one sample in a study of radiation and T cells in renal cell carcinoma. Libraries were prepared by immunoSEQ multiplex PCR; TCRdb keeps only in-frame clonotypes and omits some of them. The sample yields approximately 29,000 clones, roughly 80% seen once. Sequencing used blood, obtained from a patient whose treatment included radiotherapy and nephrectomy. Receptors were obtained from a man in his 60s with renal cell carcinoma. Each CDR3 is given with its conserved first and last residue. Rows may omit the clone size; those that give it use once, few, many or a size class.

clone_size,v_call,j_call,cdr3_aa
once,TRBV7-2,TRBJ2-7,CASSLRPDRTYEQYF
few,TRBV6-5,TRBJ1-5,CASSTDRGRQPQHF
-,TRBV7-2,TRBJ1-2,CASSPQGFAGYTF
-,TRBV27,TRBJ2-1,CASSLSLSLSNEQFF
-,TRBV27,TRBJ2-7,CASSSHLRGEQYF
-,TRBV10-2,TRBJ2-7,CATSLQVFHEQYF
-,TRBV9,TRBJ2-3,CASSPTTPISGVPLDTQYF
-,TRBV6-4,TRBJ2-7,CASSEIQGSGHPYEQYF
-,TRBV4-1,TRBJ2-7,CASSKLAGGSYEQYF
-,TRBV5-6,TRBJ2-5,CASSLVSRGQETQYF
-,TRBV25-1,TRBJ2-2,CASSEPTGYYTGELFF
-,TRBV7-9,TRBJ2-7,CASSLGLEDYEQYF
-,TRBV28,TRBJ1-4,CASSSDRGPNEKLFF
-,TRBV19,TRBJ2-5,CASSIIGFPETQYF
-,TRBV20-1,TRBJ2-5,CSASFETQYF
-,TRBV29-1,TRBJ1-1,CSGRIRGGGTEAFF
-,TRBV9,TRBJ1-2,CASGPTGTGYYGYTF
-,TRBV2,TRBJ1-1,CASSDGWSTEAFF
few,TRBV4-3,TRBJ2-5,CASSQEGWETQYF
-,TRBV2,TRBJ2-5,CASRGLETQYF
-,TRBV7-2,TRBJ2-1,CASSRLAGSSYNEQFF
-,TRBV5-1,TRBJ1-4,CASSLDGASNEKLFF
-,TRBV7-6,TRBJ2-1,CASSLVFDSFGSNEQFF
-,TRBV5-4,TRBJ1-2,CASSSGTGDAGYTF
-,TRBV21-1,TRBJ2-5,CASSKGCTSGRGETQYF
-,TRBV6-6,TRBJ1-2,CASRSYSVQANYGYTF
-,TRBV2,TRBJ1-5,CASSVRGQDNQPQHF
-,TRBV29-1,TRBJ2-7,CSVGYGYEQYF
-,TRBV5-6,-,CASSRRGYSYEQYF
-,TRBV4-1,TRBJ1-1,CASSPDTYGLEAFF
-,TRBV10-3,TRBJ2-7,CAISESGTGVRPYEQYF
-,TRBV4-2,TRBJ2-7,CASSQGVPYEQYF
-,TRBV11-2,TRBJ2-6,CASSGPGDGANVLTF
-,TRBV7-2,TRBJ2-3,CASSPTRDRGTDTQYF
-,TRBV7-2,TRBJ2-2,CASSDRVPGELFF
-,TRBV13,TRBJ2-2,CASSFLAGGHGGELFF
-,TRBV6-6,TRBJ2-1,CASSNATGSRGNEQFF
-,TRBV5-6,-,CASSLLGQTNEQYF
-,TRBV25-1,TRBJ1-1,CASSETTGNTEAFF
-,TRBV18,TRBJ1-2,CASSPVGGPNYGYTF
-,TRBV7-3,TRBJ1-2,CASSLTRQGNYGYTF
few,TRBV9,TRBJ1-1,CASSVDSRGTEAFF
once,TRBV12-5,TRBJ2-4,CASGLVGLRGAKNIQYF
-,TRBV5-5,TRBJ1-2,CASSPGARLSGYTF
-,TRBV7-2,TRBJ2-3,CASSLLAGETDTQYF
-,TRBV30,TRBJ2-5,CAWSVRTYQETQYF
-,TRBV5-7,TRBJ1-5,CASSPSRRVNQPQHF
-,TRBV18,TRBJ1-3,CASSLDGHSGNTIYF
-,TRBV19,TRBJ1-2,CASSIDLGTGSGYTF
few,TRBV18,TRBJ1-1,CASSPQIGDTEAFF